This T cell receptor (beta chain) was observed in a study of radiotherapy plus CTLA-4 blockade in lung cancer. Notes on the study in general: TCR clones originating in tumors grew in number in blood after radiotherapy plus ipilimumab.

The protocol was immunoSEQ multiplex PCR, while the TCRdb copy is restricted to in-frame clones and leaves out a portion. The sample shows around 70,000 clones, 76% of them seen only once. For this clone: Its antigen remains unidentified.

The CDR3 consists of 15 residues. The receptor was derived from a human donor with non-small cell lung cancer whose response to radiotherapy plus ipilimumab could not be evaluated. Some clones in this sample may be carry-over from other donors' samples. The chain couples TRBV21-1 to TRBJ2-7; the D call TRBD2 from the table was never checked on the DNA. TRBV21-1 is termed a pseudogene. Specimen: peripheral blood, collected from a patient treated with radiotherapy plus ipilimumab. Here the CDR3 reads CASSKALSPRYEQYF. In nucleotides, the CDR3 is TGTGCCAGCAGCAAAGCGCTTAGTCCGCGGTACGAGCAGTACTTC.